This T cell receptor beta chain was sequenced for a study of T cells after yellow fever vaccination. TCRdb used MiXCR to reprocess the 5' RACE reads, holding one entry per CDR3 protein. The sample has approximately 300,000 distinct CDR3 sequences; 9.5% to 12% are singletons. General study results and limits: Reappearing after the booster were most of the clones from primary vaccination (about 95% CD4, 70% to 90% CD8). Researchers cautioned that FACS-sorted repertoires could harbor abundant clonotypes contaminating from the bulk population. Weaker, the secondary response had a peak occurring faster, on day 5 versus 15.

This clonotype was seen only a few times. Antigen unknown. It may be a read error: a sequence one base away is much more abundant. This specimen consisted of CD4+ T cells sorted from PBMCs, obtained 45 days after the yellow fever booster vaccination. This sequence was found in a man aged 18 to 30 who received the YFV17D yellow fever vaccine.

CDR3 coding DNA: TGTGCCAGCAGCTTAGACGCCGGGGAGCTGTTTTTT. As protein: CASSLDAGELFF. V usage is TRBV5-4 and J usage is TRBJ2-2; D is uncertain. Trimming pared 2 bases from V and 6 bases from J, leaving 5 bases between. The CDR3 loop spans 12 amino acids. Germline V gene sequence: CDR1 SGHNT, CDR2 YYREEE (reference sequence).